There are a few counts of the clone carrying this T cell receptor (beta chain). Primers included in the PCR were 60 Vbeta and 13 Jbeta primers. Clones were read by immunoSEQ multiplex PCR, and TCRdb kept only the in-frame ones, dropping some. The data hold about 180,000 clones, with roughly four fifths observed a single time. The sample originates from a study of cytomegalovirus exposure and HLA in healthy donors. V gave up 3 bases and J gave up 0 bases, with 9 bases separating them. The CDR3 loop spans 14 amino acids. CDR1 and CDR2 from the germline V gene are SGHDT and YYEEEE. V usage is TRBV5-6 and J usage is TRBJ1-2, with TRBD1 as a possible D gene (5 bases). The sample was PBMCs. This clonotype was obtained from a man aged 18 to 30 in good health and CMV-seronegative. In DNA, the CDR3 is TGTGCCAGCAGCTGGACACGCGCTAACTATGGCTACACCTTC. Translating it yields CASSWTRANYGYTF.